This passage covers 29 T cell receptor beta chains from one sample sequenced in a study of T cell responses to AZD1222 COVID-19 vaccine. Clones were read by immunoSEQ multiplex PCR, and TCRdb kept only the in-frame ones, dropping some. The repertoire consists of some 120,000 clones, with around 89% occurring once and the leading ten covering roughly 11%. The sequenced sample was peripheral blood, obtained on day 0 of MenACWY control vaccination. All receptors come from an adult in good health.

This chain joins TRBV28 and TRBJ1-5; 9 nucleotides line up with TRBD1. Germline trimming cut 6 bases from V and 4 bases from J; bases unmatched to any gene: 10. CDR3 length: 16 amino acids. Looked up from germline, CDR1 is MDHEN and CDR2 is SYDVKM. The CDR3 loop reads CASSLLTGGGNQPQHF. Here the CDR3 DNA reads TGTGCCAGCAGCCTCCTTACAGGGGGCGGTAATCAGCCCCAGCATTTT.

The J gene is TRBJ1-2, the V gene TRBV7-8; perhaps TRBD1 as D (5 bases). The germline V and J ends were trimmed by 5 bases and 7 bases, with 11 bases remaining between them. CDR3 size: 12 residues. Germline values: CDR1 SGHVS, CDR2 FQNEAQ. CDR3 sequence (DNA): TGTGCCAGCAGCCCCGGGGGGGGTGGCTACACCTTC. This codes for CASSPGGGGYTF.

The CDR3: CASRRDGAFEQYF. In DNA, the CDR3 is TGTGCCAGCAGGAGGGACGGGGCTTTCGAGCAGTACTTC. The chain carries TRBV6-5 and TRBJ2-7; D is tentatively TRBD1 or TRBD2 (5 bases each). Germline CDR1 is MNHEY and CDR2 is SVGAGI. The CDR3 extends over 13 amino acids. V was trimmed by 6 bases and J by 6 bases, leaving 15 bases between them.

CDR3 DNA sequence: TGTGCCAGCAGTGATAAAAACAGTTACTACGAGCAGTACTTC. Protein sequence: CASSDKNSYYEQYF. The chain employs TRBV2 and TRBJ2-7; D is unresolved. Looked up from germline, CDR1 is SNHLY and CDR2 is FYNNEI. Trimming took 3 bases from V and 3 from J, leaving 12 bases between them. This CDR3 spans 14 amino acids.

The rearrangement links TRBV7-6 to TRBJ2-7; D not resolved. Trimming cost V 6 bases and J 8 bases, with 14 bases left between them. CDR1 and CDR2 (germline): SGHVS, FNYEAQ. CDR3 length: 12 residues. CDR3 DNA: TGTGCCAGCAGTCGGATCCCGTCCCAGCAGTACTTC. It is translated as CASSRIPSQQYF.

This sequence joins TRBV19 and TRBJ2-1; 7 nucleotides line up with TRBD2. V was pared by 3 bases and J by 6 bases, with 8 bases of the junction left unmatched. The CDR3 contains 15 residues. The germline V gene encodes CDR1 LNHDA and CDR2 SQIVND (reference sequence). For the CDR3, the DNA is TGTGCCAGTAGTATTGGCGGGAGAGGAACCAATGAGCAGTTCTTC. As protein: CASSIGGRGTNEQFF.

The chain combines TRBV30 with TRBJ1-2, with D possibly matching TRBD1 (6 bases). The CDR3 is 12 residues long. V lost 2 bases, J lost 4 bases, and 8 bases lay in between. Germline lookup yields CDR1 GTSNPN and CDR2 SVGIG (reference sequence). CDR3 DNA sequence: TGTGCCTGGAGTAGGGGGGGCTATGGCTACACCTTC. It codes for CAWSRGGYGYTF.

The J gene is TRBJ2-1, the V gene TRBV5-8, with TRBD2 identical over 11 bases. Trimming took 4 bases from V and 4 from J; bases not matched to a gene: 10. The length of the CDR3 is 17 residues. Germline V lookup: CDR1 SGHTS, CDR2 YDEGEE. CDR3 residues: CASSIRLAGLPYNEQFF. The CDR3, as DNA: TGTGCCAGCAGCATAAGACTAGCGGGATTACCGTACAATGAGCAGTTCTTC. The whole variable domain, filled in from reference TRBV5-8 and TRBJ2-1, reads EAGVTQSPTHLIKTRGQQATLRCSPISGHTSVYWYQQALGLGLQFLLWYDEGEERNRGNFPPRFSGRQFPNYSSELNVNALELEDSALYLCASSIRLAGLPYNEQFFGPGTRLTVL.

The gene calls are TRBV6-6 and TRBJ1-2; D is perhaps TRBD1 (5 bases). CDR3 size: 14 residues. Germline assignment: CDR1 MNHNY and CDR2 SVGAGI (reference sequence). With 2 bases removed from V and 8 bases from J, the gap between germline ends came to 15 bases. CDR3 in amino acids: CASSYGDAAGGYTF. The CDR3 DNA follows: TGTGCCAGCAGTTACGGGGACGCGGCGGGAGGCTACACCTTC.

The gene calls are TRBV7-9 and TRBJ2-7; no definite D call. CDR3 length: 13 residues. Trimming shortened V by 5 bases and J by 4 bases, and 12 bases separated the two germline ends. The germline V gene has CDR1 SEHNR and CDR2 FQNEAQ (reference sequence). CDR3 sequence (DNA): TGTGCCAGCAGCCGGACCTCGCATTACGAGCAGTACTTC. This gives the protein CASSRTSHYEQYF.

This clone was observed once. The genes are TRBV7-3 and TRBJ2-1; 8 bases match TRBD2. This CDR3 has 16 amino acids. The germline V gene encodes CDR1 SGHTA and CDR2 FQGTGA. V was pared by 1 base and J by 4 bases, with 6 bases of the junction left unmatched. CDR3 sequence reads: CASSLRGSSGYNEQFF. In nucleotides, the CDR3 is TGTGCCAGCAGCTTAAGGGGCTCTAGCGGGTACAATGAGCAGTTCTTC.

The chain has TRBV6-2 or TRBV6-3 and TRBJ2-1, with TRBD2 identical over 10 bases. This CDR3 spans 21 amino acids. CDR1 is MNHEY, CDR2 SVGEGT, per germline. J lost 8 bases, V lost 0 bases, and 22 bases had no gene match. The CDR3 is CASSYSTSPAGGLMGSDEQFF. The CDR3 DNA is TGTGCCAGCAGTTACTCGACGTCCCCAGCGGGAGGGCTAATGGGGTCAGATGAGCAGTTCTTC.

The chain combines TRBV7-6 with TRBJ2-1, with 7 bases identical to TRBD2. The length of the CDR3 is 16 residues. V gave up 1 base and J gave up 0 bases; unmatched junction bases: 3. CDR1 and CDR2 from the germline V gene are SGHVS and FNYEAQ. The CDR3 region is CASSLEGGSSYNEQFF. Written as DNA, the CDR3 is TGTGCCAGCAGCTTAGAAGGCGGGAGCTCCTACAATGAGCAGTTCTTC. Filled out from reference TRBV7-6 and TRBJ2-1, the complete variable domain reads GAGVSQSPRYKVTKRGQDVALRCDPISGHVSLYWYRQALGQGPEFLTYFNYEAQQDKSGLPNDRFSAERPEGSISTLTIQRTEQRDSAMYRCASSLEGGSSYNEQFFGPGTRLTVL.

The CDR3 reads CASSLDRWGLEYNEQFF. CDR3 coding DNA: TGTGCCAGCAGCTTAGATCGATGGGGACTAGAATACAATGAGCAGTTCTTC. This chain links TRBV11-3 with TRBJ2-1; 8 nucleotides agree with TRBD2. V lost 0 bases, J lost 4 bases, and 8 bases stayed unmatched. The germline CDR1 and CDR2 sequences are SGHNT and YENEEA. This CDR3 region has 17 residues.

The chain recombines TRBV9 with TRBJ2-7, with TRBD2 matching over 14 bases. Germline assignment: CDR1 SGDLS and CDR2 YYNGEE. Trimming removed 3 bases from V and 3 bases from J; junction bases left unmatched: 5. There are 16 residues in the CDR3. The CDR3 DNA sequence: TGTGCCAGCAGCGGCGGGGGACTAGCGGGAGTCTACGAGCAGTACTTC. Translation gives CASSGGGLAGVYEQYF.

This clone was counted once. The chain carries TRBV7-9 and TRBJ1-1; 7 nucleotides line up with TRBD1. J gave up 3 bases and V 5 bases, and 9 bases lay outside the gene matches. Germline assignment: CDR1 SEHNR and CDR2 FQNEAQ (reference sequence). This CDR3 comprises 15 residues. CDR3 amino acids: CASSPRQGLDTEAFF. Written as DNA, the CDR3 is TGTGCCAGCAGCCCCCGACAGGGTCTGGACACTGAAGCTTTCTTT.

The J gene is TRBJ1-2, the V gene TRBV10-3, with 8 bases aligning to TRBD1. This CDR3 spans 14 amino acids. Germline-derived CDR1 and CDR2 are ENHRY and SYGVKD. J was trimmed by 6 bases and V by 6 bases; bases with no gene match: 9. The chain's CDR3 is CAISDGQGGNGYTF. The CDR3 bases are TGTGCCATCAGCGACGGACAGGGCGGGAATGGCTACACCTTC.

This rearrangement joins TRBV3-1 (or the pseudogene TRBV3-2) to TRBJ1-5, with 7 bases aligning to TRBD1. The CDR3 length is 16 residues. Losses at the gene ends were 0 bases for V and 4 bases for J; bases not matched to a gene: 6. Germline V gene lookup returns CDR1 LGHDT and CDR2 YNNKEL (reference sequence). CDR3 coding DNA: TGTGCCAGCAGCCAAGATGGGGGCAGGGGGAATCAGCCCCAGCATTTT. Translation: CASSQDGGRGNQPQHF.

The chain couples TRBV7-9 to TRBJ1-5; tentatively, D is TRBD1 (5 bases). Germline assignment: CDR1 SEHNR and CDR2 FQNEAQ (reference sequence). V gave up 5 bases and J gave up 1 base, with 9 bases separating them. The CDR3 is 14 amino acids. DNA of the CDR3: TGTGCCAGCAGCGATAACAGGAGCAATCAGCCCCAGCATTTT. Its translation is CASSDNRSNQPQHF.

The chain has TRBV5-6 and TRBJ1-1, with D uncertain. Between the trimmed V and J ends, which lost 0 bases and 3 bases, there was a span of 6 bases. This CDR3 contains 13 residues. Germline CDR1 and CDR2: SGHDT and YYEEEE. The CDR3 coding sequence is TGTGCCAGCAGCTTGGCCCCGGACACTGAAGCTTTCTTT. Its translation is CASSLAPDTEAFF.

V is TRBV10-3 and J is TRBJ1-4; D unresolved. CDR1 and CDR2 from the germline V gene are ENHRY and SYGVKD. The V gene lost 3 bases and the J gene lost 4 bases, with 6 bases spanning the gap. The CDR3 contains 13 residues. The chain's CDR3 is CAISDLINEKLFF. Here the CDR3 DNA reads TGTGCCATCAGTGACCTGATTAATGAAAAACTGTTTTTT.

V usage is TRBV6-5 and J usage is TRBJ1-2; D is possibly TRBD1 (5 bases). V lost 2 bases and J 0 bases, leaving 13 bases between the germline ends. The CDR3 has 16 amino acids. The germline V gene encodes CDR1 MNHEY and CDR2 SVGAGI. The CDR3: CASSYRGTPSNYGYTF. The CDR3 DNA reads as TGTGCCAGCAGTTACCGGGGGACTCCTTCTAACTATGGCTACACCTTC.

The genes are TRBV19 and TRBJ1-5; 7 nucleotides line up with TRBD1. The CDR3 is made up of 16 amino acids. CDR1 and CDR2 from the germline V gene are LNHDA and SQIVND (reference sequence). V trimming: 7 bases; J trimming: 5 bases; junction bases outside the gene matches: 14. The CDR3 reads CASTTGTVAPYQPQHF. DNA for the CDR3: TGTGCCAGTACCACAGGGACAGTAGCCCCTTATCAGCCCCAGCATTTT.

The chain recombines TRBV6-2 or TRBV6-3 with TRBJ2-1; D possibly corresponds to TRBD2 (6 bases). The CDR3 is 14 amino acids. V dropped 6 bases and J dropped 8 bases, with 17 bases sitting between them. Germline V CDR1 and CDR2: MNHEY, SVGEGT. In DNA form, the CDR3 reads TGTGCCAGCAGCCGGGACTTGTTTATCGATGAGCAGTTCTTC. This gives the protein CASSRDLFIDEQFF.

This clone has a single count. The chain is built from TRBV11-2 and TRBJ1-5; D remains unclear. This CDR3 region has 16 residues. From germline, CDR1 is SGHAT and CDR2 FQNNGV. Trimming stripped 5 bases from V and 7 bases from J, with 21 bases between. The CDR3 nucleotides are TGTGCCAGCAGCGAACACCTACTCGGAGAGGTGCAGCCCCAGCATTTT. Translation gives CASSEHLLGEVQPQHF.

This chain joins TRBV9 and TRBJ1-2; TRBD1 matches 8 bases. CDR3 size: 15 residues. V was pared by 0 bases and J by 8 bases, with 9 bases of the junction left unmatched. CDR1 SGDLS and CDR2 YYNGEE come from the germline V gene. CDR3 region: CASSVEDRVTGGYTF. Written as DNA, the CDR3 is TGTGCCAGCAGCGTAGAGGACAGGGTCACGGGGGGCTACACCTTC.

The V gene is TRBV9, the J gene TRBJ2-1, with D possibly being TRBD1 or TRBD2 (5 bases each). The V end was cut by 4 bases, the J end by 0 bases, with 17 bases between. This CDR3 spans 17 amino acids. In germline, CDR1 is SGDLS, CDR2 YYNGEE. The DNA for the CDR3 is TGTGCCAGCAGCCGAGGATGGGGCGCGGGCTCCTACAATGAGCAGTTCTTC. Protein product: CASSRGWGAGSYNEQFF.

The rearrangement joins TRBV7-3 to TRBJ1-1, with TRBD1 matching 7 bases. The CDR3 covers 14 residues. Unmatched junction bases numbered 3, after V lost 5 bases and J lost 0 bases. Germline V gene sequence: CDR1 SGHTA, CDR2 FQGTGA. The CDR3 region is CASSATGLNTEAFF. The CDR3 bases are TGTGCCAGCAGCGCGACAGGGCTGAACACTGAAGCTTTCTTT.

The sample holds one count of this clone. DNA of the CDR3: TGCAGCGTTCCAGGACTGCTCACTGAAGCTTTCTTT. Translated: CSVPGLLTEAFF. The V gene is TRBV29-1, the J gene TRBJ1-1; unclear D gene. Trimming cost V 5 bases and J 4 bases, with 11 bases left between them. CDR3 length: 12 amino acids. The germline V gene has CDR1 SQVTM and CDR2 ANQGSEA.